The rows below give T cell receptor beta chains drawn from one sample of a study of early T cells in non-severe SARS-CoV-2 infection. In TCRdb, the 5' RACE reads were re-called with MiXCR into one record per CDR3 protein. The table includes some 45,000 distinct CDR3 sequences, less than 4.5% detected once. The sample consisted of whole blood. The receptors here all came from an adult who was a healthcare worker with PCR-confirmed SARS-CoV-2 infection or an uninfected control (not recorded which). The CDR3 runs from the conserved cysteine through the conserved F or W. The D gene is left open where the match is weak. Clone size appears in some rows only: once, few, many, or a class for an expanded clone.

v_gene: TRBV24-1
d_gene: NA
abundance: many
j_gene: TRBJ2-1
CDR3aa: CATSDHRGHLRSYNEQFF
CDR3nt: TGTGCCACCAGTGATCACCGGGGACACTTGAGATCCTACAATGAGCAGTTCTTC

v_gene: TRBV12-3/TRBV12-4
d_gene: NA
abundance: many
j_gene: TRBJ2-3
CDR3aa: CASSLGRGGARDTQYF
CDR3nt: TGTGCCAGCAGTTTAGGTCGTGGGGGGGCAAGGGATACGCAGTATTTT

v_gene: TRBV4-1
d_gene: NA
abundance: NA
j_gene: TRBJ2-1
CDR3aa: CASSGNNEQFF
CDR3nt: TGCGCCAGCAGCGGGAACAATGAGCAGTTCTTC

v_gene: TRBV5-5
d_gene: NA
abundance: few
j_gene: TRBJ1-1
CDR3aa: CASSLNYGIEAFF
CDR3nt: TGTGCCAGCAGCTTGAATTACGGGATAGAAGCTTTCTTT

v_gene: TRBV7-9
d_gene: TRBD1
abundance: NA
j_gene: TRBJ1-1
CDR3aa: CASSSTGGPMNTEAFF
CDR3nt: TGTGCCAGCAGCTCCACAGGGGGGCCGATGAACACTGAAGCTTTCTTT

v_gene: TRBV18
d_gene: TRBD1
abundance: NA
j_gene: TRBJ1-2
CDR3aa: CASSRTGNGYTF
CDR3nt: TGTGCCAGCTCGCGGACAGGGAACGGCTACACCTTC

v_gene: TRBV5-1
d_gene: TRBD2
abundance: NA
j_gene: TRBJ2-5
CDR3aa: CASSSGGGRAGETQYF
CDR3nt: TGCGCCAGCAGCTCCGGAGGCGGGAGGGCCGGAGAGACCCAGTACTTC

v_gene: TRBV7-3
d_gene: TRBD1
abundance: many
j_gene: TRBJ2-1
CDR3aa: CASSLPGTGEQFF
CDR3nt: TGTGCCAGCAGCTTACCCGGGACAGGGGAGCAGTTCTTC

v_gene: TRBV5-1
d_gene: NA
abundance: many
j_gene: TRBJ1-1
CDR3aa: CASSPNPTGFGEAFF
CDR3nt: TGCGCCAGCAGCCCGAATCCAACAGGGTTCGGTGAAGCTTTCTTT

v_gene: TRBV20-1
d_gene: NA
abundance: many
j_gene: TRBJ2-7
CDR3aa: CSAGGGFYEQYF
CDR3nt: TGCAGTGCTGGAGGGGGATTCTACGAGCAGTACTTC

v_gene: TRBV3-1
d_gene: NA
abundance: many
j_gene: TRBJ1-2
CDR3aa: CATTQGSYGYTF
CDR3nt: TGTGCCACCACCCAGGGTAGCTATGGCTACACCTTC

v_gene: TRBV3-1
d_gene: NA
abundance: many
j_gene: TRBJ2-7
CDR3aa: CASSQRRGGAYEQYF
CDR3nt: TGTGCCAGCAGCCAGCGTAGAGGGGGGGCCTACGAGCAGTACTTC

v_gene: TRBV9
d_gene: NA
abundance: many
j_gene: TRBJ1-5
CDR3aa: CASSGKIYSNQPQHF
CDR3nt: TGTGCCAGCAGCGGCAAGATCTATAGCAATCAGCCCCAGCATTTT

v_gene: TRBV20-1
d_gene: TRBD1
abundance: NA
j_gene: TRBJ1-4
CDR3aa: CSATRGAGTGAEKLFF
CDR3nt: TGCAGTGCCACAAGGGGAGCCGGGACAGGGGCTGAAAAACTGTTTTTT

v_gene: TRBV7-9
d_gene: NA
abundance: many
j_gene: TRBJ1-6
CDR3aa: CASSLGFAEPPLHF
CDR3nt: TGTGCCAGCAGCTTAGGGTTTGCAGAACCACCCCTCCACTTT

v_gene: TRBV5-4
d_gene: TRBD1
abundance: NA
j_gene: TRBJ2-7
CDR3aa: CASSRDRGAYEQYF
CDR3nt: TGTGCCAGCAGCCGGGACAGGGGGGCCTACGAGCAGTACTTC

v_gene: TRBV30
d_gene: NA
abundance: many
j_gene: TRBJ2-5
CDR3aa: CAWSVSQETQYF
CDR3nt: TGTGCCTGGAGTGTATCCCAAGAGACCCAGTACTTC

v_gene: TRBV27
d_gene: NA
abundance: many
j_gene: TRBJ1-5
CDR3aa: CASSLWDAQGPQHF
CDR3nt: TGTGCCAGCAGTCTCTGGGACGCCCAGGGGCCCCAGCATTTT

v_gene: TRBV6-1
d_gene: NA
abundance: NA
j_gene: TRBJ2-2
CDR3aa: CASSQLSTGELFF
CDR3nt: TGTGCCAGCAGTCAGTTATCCACCGGGGAGCTGTTTTTT

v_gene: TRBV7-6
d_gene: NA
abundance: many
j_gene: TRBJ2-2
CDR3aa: CASNLWGTGELFF
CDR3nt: TGTGCCAGCAACCTATGGGGCACCGGGGAGCTGTTTTTT

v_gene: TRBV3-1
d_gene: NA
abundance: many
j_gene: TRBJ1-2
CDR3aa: CATRDGGYGYTF
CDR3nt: TGTGCCACACGGGACGGTGGATATGGCTACACCTTC

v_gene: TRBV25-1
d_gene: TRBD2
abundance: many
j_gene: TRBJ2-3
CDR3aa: CASSWTSGNHHTQYF
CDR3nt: TGTGCCAGCAGCTGGACTAGCGGGAACCATCATACGCAGTATTTT

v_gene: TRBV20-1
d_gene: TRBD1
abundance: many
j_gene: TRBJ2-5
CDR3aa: CSARGDSEETQYF
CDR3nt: TGCAGTGCTAGGGGGGACAGCGAAGAGACCCAGTACTTC

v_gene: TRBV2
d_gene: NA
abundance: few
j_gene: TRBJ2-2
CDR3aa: CASSGAVNTGELFF
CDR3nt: TGTGCCAGCAGTGGAGCGGTTAACACCGGGGAGCTGTTTTTT

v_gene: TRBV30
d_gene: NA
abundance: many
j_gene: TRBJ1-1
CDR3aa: CAWSVSYVAEAFF
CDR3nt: TGTGCCTGGAGTGTATCGTATGTGGCTGAAGCTTTCTTT

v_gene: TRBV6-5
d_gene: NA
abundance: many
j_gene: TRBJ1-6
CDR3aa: CASSRQSSYNSPLHF
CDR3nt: TGTGCCAGCAGTCGACAGAGCTCCTATAATTCACCCCTCCACTTT

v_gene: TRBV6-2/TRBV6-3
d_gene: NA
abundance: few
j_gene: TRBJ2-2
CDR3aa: CASSYSRGAWNTGELFF
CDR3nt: TGTGCCAGCAGTTACTCCCGAGGCGCGTGGAACACCGGGGAGCTGTTTTTT

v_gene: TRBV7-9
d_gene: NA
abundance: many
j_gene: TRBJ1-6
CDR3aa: CASSQSGLGNSPLHF
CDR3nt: TGTGCCAGCAGCCAAAGCGGTCTTGGGAATTCACCCCTCCACTTT

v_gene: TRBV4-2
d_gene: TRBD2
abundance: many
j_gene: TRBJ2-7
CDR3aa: CASSQVTSDYEQYF
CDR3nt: TGTGCCAGCAGCCAAGTCACTAGCGACTACGAGCAGTACTTC

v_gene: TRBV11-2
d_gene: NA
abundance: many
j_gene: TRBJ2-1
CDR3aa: CASSLTGTPMGYDEQFF
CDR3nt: TGTGCCAGCAGCCTAACCGGGACCCCCATGGGATATGATGAGCAGTTCTTC

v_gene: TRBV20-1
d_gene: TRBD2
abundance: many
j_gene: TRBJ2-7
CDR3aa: CSARETSGRVLEQYF
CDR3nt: TGCAGTGCTAGGGAGACTAGCGGGAGGGTCCTGGAGCAGTACTTC

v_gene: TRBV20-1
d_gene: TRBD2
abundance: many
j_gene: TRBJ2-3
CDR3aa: CSARYGTTTDTQYF
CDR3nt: TGCAGTGCTAGATACGGGACTACCACAGATACGCAGTATTTT

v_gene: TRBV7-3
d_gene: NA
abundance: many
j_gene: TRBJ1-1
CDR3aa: CASSLDAYTEAFF
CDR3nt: TGTGCCAGCAGCCTCGACGCCTACACTGAAGCTTTCTTT

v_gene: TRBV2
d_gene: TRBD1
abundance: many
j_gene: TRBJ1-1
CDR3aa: CASTRIGTGNTEAFF
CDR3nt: TGTGCCAGCACCCGGATTGGGACAGGGAACACTGAAGCTTTCTTT

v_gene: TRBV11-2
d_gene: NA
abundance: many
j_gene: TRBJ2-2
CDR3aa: CASSPGGLNTGELFF
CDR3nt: TGTGCCAGCAGCCCAGGGGGGCTTAACACCGGGGAGCTGTTTTTT

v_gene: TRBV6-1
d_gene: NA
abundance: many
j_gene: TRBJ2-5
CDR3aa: CASSEWQETQYF
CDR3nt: TGTGCCAGCAGTGAGTGGCAAGAGACCCAGTACTTC

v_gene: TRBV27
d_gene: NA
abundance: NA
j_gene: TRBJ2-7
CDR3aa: CASSFDRGEQYF
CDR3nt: TGTGCCAGCAGTTTCGACAGAGGAGAGCAGTACTTC

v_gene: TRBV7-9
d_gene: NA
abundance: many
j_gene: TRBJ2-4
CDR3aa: CASSPRSKNIQYF
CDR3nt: TGTGCCAGCAGCCCCAGATCCAAAAACATTCAGTACTTC

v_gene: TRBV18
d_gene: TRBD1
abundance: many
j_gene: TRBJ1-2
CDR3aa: CASSPSGTDVYGYTF
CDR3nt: TGTGCCAGCTCACCTTCCGGGACAGATGTTTATGGCTACACCTTC

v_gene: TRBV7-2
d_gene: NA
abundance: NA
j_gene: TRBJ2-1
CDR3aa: CASSLQGSDEQFF
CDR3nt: TGTGCCAGCAGCTTACAGGGTAGCGATGAGCAGTTCTTC

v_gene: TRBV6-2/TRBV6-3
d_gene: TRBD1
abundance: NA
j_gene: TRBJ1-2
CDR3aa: CASKKDRQWRVYGYTF
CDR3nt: TGTGCCAGCAAGAAGGACAGGCAATGGAGGGTCTATGGCTACACCTTC

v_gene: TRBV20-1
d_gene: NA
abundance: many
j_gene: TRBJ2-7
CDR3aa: CSARSQGGHEQYF
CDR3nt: TGCAGTGCTAGAAGTCAAGGAGGGCACGAGCAGTACTTC

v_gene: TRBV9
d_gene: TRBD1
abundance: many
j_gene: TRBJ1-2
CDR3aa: CASSADRGLNYGYTF
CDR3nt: TGTGCCAGCAGCGCAGACAGGGGCCTAAACTATGGCTACACCTTC

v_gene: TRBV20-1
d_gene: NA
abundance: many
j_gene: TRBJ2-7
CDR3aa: CSAGNLIYEQYF
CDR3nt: TGCAGTGCTGGGAACCTGATCTACGAGCAGTACTTC

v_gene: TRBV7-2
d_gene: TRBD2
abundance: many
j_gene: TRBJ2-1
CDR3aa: CASSRKAGVLYNEQFF
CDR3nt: TGTGCCAGCAGCCGTAAAGCGGGGGTCCTCTACAATGAGCAGTTCTTC

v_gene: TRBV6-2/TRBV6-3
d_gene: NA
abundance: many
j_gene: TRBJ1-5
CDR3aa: CASSMWGGNQPQHF
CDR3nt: TGTGCCAGCAGCATGTGGGGGGGCAATCAGCCCCAGCATTTT

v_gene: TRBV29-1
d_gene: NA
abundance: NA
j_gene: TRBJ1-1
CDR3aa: CSAGPGRTEAFF
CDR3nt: TGCAGCGCAGGACCCGGGCGCACTGAAGCTTTCTTT

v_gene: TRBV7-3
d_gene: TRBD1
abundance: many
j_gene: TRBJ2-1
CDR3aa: CASSPSTGGSYNEQFF
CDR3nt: TGTGCCAGCAGCCCCTCCACAGGGGGCTCCTACAATGAGCAGTTCTTC

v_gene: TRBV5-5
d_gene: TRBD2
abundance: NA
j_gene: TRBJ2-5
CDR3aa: CASSLELAGGRETQYF
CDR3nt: TGTGCCAGCAGCTTGGAGCTAGCGGGAGGGCGCGAGACCCAGTACTTC

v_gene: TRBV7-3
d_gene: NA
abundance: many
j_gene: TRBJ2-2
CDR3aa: CASRSGNTGELFF
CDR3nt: TGTGCCAGCCGTAGTGGGAACACCGGGGAGCTGTTTTTT

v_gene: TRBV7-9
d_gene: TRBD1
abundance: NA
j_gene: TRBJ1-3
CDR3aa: CASSRQGAAGNTIYF
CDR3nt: TGTGCCAGCAGCCGACAGGGGGCGGCTGGAAACACCATATATTTT

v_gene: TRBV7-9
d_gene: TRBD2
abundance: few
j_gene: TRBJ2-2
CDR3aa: CATGGSAGNTGELFF
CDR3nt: TGTGCCACGGGGGGATCCGCAGGAAACACCGGGGAGCTGTTTTTT

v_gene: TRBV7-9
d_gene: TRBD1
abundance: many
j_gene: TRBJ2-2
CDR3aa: CASSGTVNTGELFF
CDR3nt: TGTGCCTCTTCCGGGACAGTTAACACCGGGGAGCTGTTTTTT